This TCR beta chain was sequenced in a study of PD-1 blockade in classical Hodgkin lymphoma. Study-wide points: Nivolumab starters within 1 year of ASCT were excluded. It was among complete responders that baseline diversity resembled that of newly diagnosed patients.

The assay was immunoSEQ multiplex PCR, and TCRdb's table has in-frame clones only and misses some. The sample holds around 100,000 clones, roughly 89% seen once. Each patient relapsed following autologous stem cell transplantation, and prior brentuximab vedotin exposure differed. About this clone: Its cognate antigen is unknown.

This specimen consisted of peripheral blood mononuclear cells (PBMCs), obtained before the second cycle of nivolumab. The TCR was taken from a human donor with classical Hodgkin lymphoma.

CDR3 sequence: CASSKRRGRGASGDYEQYF. The CDR3 nucleotides read TGTGCCAGCAGCAAAAGGCGTGGGCGGGGGGCTAGCGGGGACTACGAGCAGTACTTC. The rearrangement links TRBV21-1 to TRBJ2-7; the listed D gene, TRBD2, was not tested against the DNA. TRBV21-1 is a known pseudogene. The CDR3 consists of 19 residues.